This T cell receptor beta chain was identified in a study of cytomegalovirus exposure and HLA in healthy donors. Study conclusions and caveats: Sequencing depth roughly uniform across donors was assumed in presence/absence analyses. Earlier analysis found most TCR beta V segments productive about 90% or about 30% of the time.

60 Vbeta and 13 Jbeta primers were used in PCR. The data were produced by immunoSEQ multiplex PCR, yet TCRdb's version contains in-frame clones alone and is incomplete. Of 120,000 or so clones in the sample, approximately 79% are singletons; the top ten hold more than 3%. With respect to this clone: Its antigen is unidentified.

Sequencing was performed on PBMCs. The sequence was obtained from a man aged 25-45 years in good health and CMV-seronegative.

In DNA form, the CDR3 reads TGTGCCAGCAGTTCGACAGGGCTCAACTATGGCTACACCTTC. Translation: CASSSTGLNYGYTF. The V and J genes are TRBV7-9 and TRBJ1-2, with 7 bases matching TRBD1. This CDR3 has 14 residues. With 6 bases clipped from V and 2 bases from J, the junction kept 6 bases outside the gene matches. Germline V lookup: CDR1 SEHNR, CDR2 FQNEAQ (reference sequence).